This T cell receptor beta chain derives from a study of blood T cells in healthy people across ages. The CDR3 is 13 residues long. The germline CDR1 and CDR2 sequences are SQVTM and ANQGSEA. Trimming removed 3 bases from V and 3 bases from J, with 12 bases in between. This clonotype was counted once. Using a J-beta primer mix together with a sample-barcoded 5' primer, a second PCR was run for about 6 to 12 cycles. Each cDNA molecule was tagged by a template-switch adaptor with 12 random nucleotides. TCRdb independently ran MiXCR on the 5' RACE reads; one entry per CDR3 protein. The sample has 1,800,000 or so distinct CDR3 sequences; approximately 40% are singletons.

The specimen sequenced was blood. The receptor's source is a human donor in good health. V and J are TRBV29-1 and TRBJ2-7; D is perhaps TRBD1 (6 bases). CDR3 nucleotide sequence: TGCAGCGTTGAGGGGTCGACAGGCTACGAGCAGTACTTC. Its translation is CSVEGSTGYEQYF.